This is a list of T cell receptor beta chains from one sample in a study of beta chain features in type 1 diabetes. Repertoires were generated with immunoSEQ multiplex PCR, while TCRdb's copy carries only in-frame clones and drops some. Of hundreds of thousands of clones detected, approximately 10% appear once; the ten largest clones hold around 1%. The sample taken for sequencing was central memory CD4+ T cells from blood. The receptors were gathered from a man younger than 40 with type 1 diabetes. Both conserved end residues are trimmed from each CDR3.

v_gene	j_gene	CDR3aa
TRBV7-6	TRBJ2-5	ASSLGQETQY
TRBV7-8	TRBJ2-5	ASSLLAGKETQY
TRBV29-1	TRBJ1-1	SVDWGNTEAF
TRBV13	TRBJ1-3	ASSSGDRGSGNTIY
TRBV5-1	TRBJ1-4	ASSLVQGTVNEKLF
TRBV28	TRBJ1-1	ASSTMSAGIWLSGPQNTEAF
TRBV4-3	TRBJ1-1	ASSQGFPGQSTEAF
TRBV2	TRBJ2-6	ASSEQASGANVLT
TRBV18	TRBJ2-3	ASTNPTRGATDTQY
TRBV7-9	TRBJ1-4	ASSHPGTDEKLF
TRBV29-1	TRBJ2-3	SGRGLGTDTQY
TRBV28	TRBJ2-4	ASSSPGQGAGNIQY
TRBV10-1	TRBJ2-2	ASSGAGELF
TRBV27	TRBJ2-7	ASSGAGQSYEQY
TRBV9	TRBJ1-2	ASSGEIGGGYGYT
TRBV7-2	TRBJ1-6	ASSLAEVGSPLH
TRBV27	TRBJ1-1	ASSLGDGETNTEAF
TRBV5-6	TRBJ2-7	ASSLQTVYEQY
TRBV29-1	TRBJ2-7	SATGAYEQY
TRBV7-2	TRBJ1-4	ASSPRQGRGEKLF
TRBV5-1	TRBJ1-2	ASSGQDRALGGYT
TRBV5-1	TRBJ2-3	ASSQGQGTDTQY
TRBV7-9	TRBJ2-6	AAGSGANVLT
TRBV7-8	TRBJ2-1	ASSLAEYNEQF
TRBV6-5	TRBJ2-3	ASSYRRYQGEY
TRBV29-1	TRBJ2-7	SVGVGTGEYEQY
TRBV5-1	TRBJ2-7	ASSLGPTDRDTPYEQY